A single T cell receptor beta chain is shown here with its context. The antigen is not known. The data are from a study of shared clonotypes between healthy human individuals. General study findings and limits: Genetic and exposure-history diversity was limited by the small donor number. With several donors compared, approximately 5% of naive CD4 clonotypes were shared.

Clones were sequenced by immunoSEQ multiplex PCR, and TCRdb holds only the in-frame ones, with some missing. This table holds 2 million or so clones, over 85% found once. V lost 9 bases to trimming and J lost 1 base, with 13 bases between them. This CDR3 spans 13 amino acids. The germline CDR1 and CDR2 sequences are MNHNS and SASEGT. CD45RO-negative cells were positively selected for CCR7, leaving out terminally differentiated effector memory CD45RA+ cells. This rearrangement joins TRBV6-1 to TRBJ2-7; the D gene could be TRBD1 or TRBD2 (5 bases each). The sample comprised naive CD8+ T cells sorted from blood. The receptor comes from a man younger than 35 in good health. The CDR3 nucleotides are TGTGCCAGGGGGACGGATAATTCCTACGAGCAGTACTTC. This codes for CARGTDNSYEQYF.